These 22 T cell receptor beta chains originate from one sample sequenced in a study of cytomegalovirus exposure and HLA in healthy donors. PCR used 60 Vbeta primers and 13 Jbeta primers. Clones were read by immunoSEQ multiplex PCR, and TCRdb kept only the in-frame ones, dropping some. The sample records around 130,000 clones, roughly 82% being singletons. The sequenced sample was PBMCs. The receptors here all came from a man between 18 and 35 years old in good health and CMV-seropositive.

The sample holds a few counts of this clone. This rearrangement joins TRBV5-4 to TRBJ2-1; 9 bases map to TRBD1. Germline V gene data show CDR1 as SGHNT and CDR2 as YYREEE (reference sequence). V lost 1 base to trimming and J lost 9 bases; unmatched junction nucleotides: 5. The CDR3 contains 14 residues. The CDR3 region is CASSLKQGALEQFF. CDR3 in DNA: TGTGCCAGCAGCTTGAAACAGGGGGCGCTTGAGCAGTTCTTC.

CDR3 DNA: TGCGCCAGCAGCCCCCGGGGGAGTGACACCGGGGAGCTGTTTTTT. Its translation is CASSPRGSDTGELFF. V gene TRBV5-1 combines with J gene TRBJ2-2; possibly TRBD2 for D (6 bases). This CDR3 has 15 amino acids. V shed 4 bases and J shed 3 bases, with 13 bases lying between them. Germline loops: CDR1 SGHRS, CDR2 YFSETQ.

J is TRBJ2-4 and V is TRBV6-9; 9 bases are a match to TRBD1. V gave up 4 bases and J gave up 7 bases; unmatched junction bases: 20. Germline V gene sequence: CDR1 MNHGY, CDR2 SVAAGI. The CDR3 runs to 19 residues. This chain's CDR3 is CASSSPGDPGQGKGNIQYF. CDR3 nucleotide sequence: TGTGCCAGCAGTTCCCCTGGGGATCCGGGACAGGGAAAGGGTAACATTCAGTACTTC.

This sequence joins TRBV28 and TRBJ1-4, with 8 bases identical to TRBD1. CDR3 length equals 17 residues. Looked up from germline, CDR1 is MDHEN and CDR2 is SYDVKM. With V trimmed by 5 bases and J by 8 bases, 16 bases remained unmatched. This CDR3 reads CASSLQGQGGWGEKLFF. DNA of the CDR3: TGTGCCAGCAGTCTACAAGGACAGGGAGGTTGGGGGGAAAAACTGTTTTTT. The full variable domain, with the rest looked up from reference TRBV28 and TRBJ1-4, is DVKVTQSSRYLVKRTGEKVFLECVQDMDHENMFWYRQDPGLGLRLIYFSYDVKMKEKGDIPEGYSVSREKKERFSLILESASTNQTSMYLCASSLQGQGGWGEKLFFGSGTQLSVL.

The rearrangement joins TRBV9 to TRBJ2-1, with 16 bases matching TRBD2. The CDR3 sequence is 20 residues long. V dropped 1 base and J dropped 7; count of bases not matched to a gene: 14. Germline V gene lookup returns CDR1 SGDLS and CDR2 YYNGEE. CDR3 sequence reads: CASSVSGTGLAGGIWNEQFF. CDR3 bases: TGTGCCAGCAGCGTATCAGGGACGGGACTAGCGGGAGGGATATGGAATGAGCAGTTCTTC.

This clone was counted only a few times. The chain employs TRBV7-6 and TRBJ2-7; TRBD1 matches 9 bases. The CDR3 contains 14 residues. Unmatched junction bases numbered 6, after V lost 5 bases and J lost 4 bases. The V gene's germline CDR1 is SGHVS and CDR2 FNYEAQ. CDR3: CASSPGQGPYEQYF. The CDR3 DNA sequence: TGTGCCAGCAGCCCGGGACAGGGTCCTTACGAGCAGTACTTC.

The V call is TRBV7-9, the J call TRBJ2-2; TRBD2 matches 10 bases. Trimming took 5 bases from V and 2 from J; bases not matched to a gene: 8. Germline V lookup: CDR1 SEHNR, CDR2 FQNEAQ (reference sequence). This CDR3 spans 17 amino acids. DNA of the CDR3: TGTGCCAGCAGCCCATTAGCGGGAGGTGCTAACACCGGGGAGCTGTTTTTT. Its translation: CASSPLAGGANTGELFF.

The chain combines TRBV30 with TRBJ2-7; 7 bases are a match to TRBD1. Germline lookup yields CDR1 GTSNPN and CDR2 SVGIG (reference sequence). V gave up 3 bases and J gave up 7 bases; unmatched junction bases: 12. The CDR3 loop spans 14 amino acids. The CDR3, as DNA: TGTGCCTGGAGAAACTACAGGGGAGAATGGGAGCAGTACTTC. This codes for CAWRNYRGEWEQYF.

CDR3 sequence (DNA): TGCGCCAGCAGCTGGGGAACTAGCGGGAGGCGGACCGGGGAGCTGTTTTTT. As protein: CASSWGTSGRRTGELFF. The V and J genes are TRBV5-1 and TRBJ2-2; 12 nucleotides match TRBD2. The CDR3 sequence is 17 residues long. CDR1 is SGHRS and CDR2 is YFSETQ in the germline V gene. J gave up 5 bases and V 3 bases, and 8 bases lay outside the gene matches.

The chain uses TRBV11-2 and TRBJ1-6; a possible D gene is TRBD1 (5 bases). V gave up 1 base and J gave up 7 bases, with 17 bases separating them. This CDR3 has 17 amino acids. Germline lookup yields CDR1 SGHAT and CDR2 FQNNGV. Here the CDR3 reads CASSLVWSDTENSPLHF. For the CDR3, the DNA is TGTGCCAGCAGCTTAGTTTGGTCGGACACCGAAAATTCACCCCTCCACTTT.

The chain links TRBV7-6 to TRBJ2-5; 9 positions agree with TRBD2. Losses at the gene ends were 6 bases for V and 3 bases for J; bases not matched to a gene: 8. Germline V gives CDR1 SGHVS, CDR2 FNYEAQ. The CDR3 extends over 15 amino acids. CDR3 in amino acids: CASSSRGGSEETQYF. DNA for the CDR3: TGTGCCAGCAGTTCGCGGGGGGGCTCAGAAGAGACCCAGTACTTC.

The CDR3 loop is CSVNSGTSRVNEQFF. The CDR3, as DNA: TGCAGCGTCAATTCCGGGACTAGTAGAGTCAATGAGCAGTTCTTC. The chain links TRBV29-1 to TRBJ2-1, with 8 bases lining up with TRBD2. The CDR3 extends over 15 amino acids. The germline CDR1 and CDR2 sequences are SQVTM and ANQGSEA. The J segment lost 6 bases and the V segment lost 6 bases, leaving 13 bases of the junction unmatched.

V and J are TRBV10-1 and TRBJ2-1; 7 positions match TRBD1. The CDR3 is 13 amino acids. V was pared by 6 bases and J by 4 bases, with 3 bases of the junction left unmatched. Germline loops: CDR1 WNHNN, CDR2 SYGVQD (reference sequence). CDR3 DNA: TGCGCCAGCAGCCGGGACAGTTACAATGAGCAGTTCTTC. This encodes CASSRDSYNEQFF.

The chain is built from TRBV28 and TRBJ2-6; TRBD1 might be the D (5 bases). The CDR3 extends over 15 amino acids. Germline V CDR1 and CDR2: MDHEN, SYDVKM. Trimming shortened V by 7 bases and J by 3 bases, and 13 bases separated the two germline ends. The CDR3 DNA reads TGTGCCAGCACCGATAGGGGTGGTGGGGCCAACGTCCTGACTTTC. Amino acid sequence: CASTDRGGGANVLTF.

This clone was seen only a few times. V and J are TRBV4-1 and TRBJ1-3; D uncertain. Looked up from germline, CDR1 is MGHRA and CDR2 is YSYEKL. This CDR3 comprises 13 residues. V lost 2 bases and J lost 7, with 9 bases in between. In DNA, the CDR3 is TGCGCCAGCAGCCAATTGGGTAGCAACACCATATATTTT. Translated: CASSQLGSNTIYF.

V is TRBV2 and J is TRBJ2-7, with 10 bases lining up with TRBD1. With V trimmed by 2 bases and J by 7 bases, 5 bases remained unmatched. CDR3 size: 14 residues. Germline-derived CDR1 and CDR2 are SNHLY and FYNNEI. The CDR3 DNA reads TGTGCCAGCAGTGAATGGGACAGGGGAATGGAGCAGTACTTC. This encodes CASSEWDRGMEQYF. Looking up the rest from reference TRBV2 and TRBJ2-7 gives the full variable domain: EPEVTQTPSHQVTQMGQEVILRCVPISNHLYFYWYRQILGQKVEFLVSFYNNEISEKSEIFDDQFSVERPDGSNFTLKIRSTKLEDSAMYFCASSEWDRGMEQYFGPGTRLTVT.

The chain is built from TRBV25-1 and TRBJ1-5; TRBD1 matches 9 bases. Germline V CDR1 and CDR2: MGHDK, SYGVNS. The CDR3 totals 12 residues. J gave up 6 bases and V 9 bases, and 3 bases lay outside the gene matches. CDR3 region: CASGQGLQPQHF. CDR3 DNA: TGTGCCAGTGGACAGGGGCTTCAGCCCCAGCATTTT. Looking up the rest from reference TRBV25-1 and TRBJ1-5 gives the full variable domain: EADIYQTPRYLVIGTGKKITLECSQTMGHDKMYWYQQDPGMELHLIHYSYGVNSTEKGDLSSESTVSRIRTEHFPLTLESARPSHTSQYLCASGQGLQPQHFGDGTRLSIL.

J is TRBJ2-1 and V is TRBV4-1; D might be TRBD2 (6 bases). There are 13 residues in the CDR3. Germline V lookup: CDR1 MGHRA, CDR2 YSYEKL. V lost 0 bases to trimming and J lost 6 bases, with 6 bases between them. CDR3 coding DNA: TGCGCCAGCAGCCAAGAGGGGGGCAATGAGCAGTTCTTC. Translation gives CASSQEGGNEQFF.

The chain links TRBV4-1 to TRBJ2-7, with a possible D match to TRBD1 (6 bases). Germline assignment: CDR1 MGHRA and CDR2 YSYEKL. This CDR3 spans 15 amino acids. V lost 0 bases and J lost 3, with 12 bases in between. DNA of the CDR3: TGCGCCAGCAGCCAAGATCTCTCGGACAGCTACGAGCAGTACTTC. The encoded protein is CASSQDLSDSYEQYF.

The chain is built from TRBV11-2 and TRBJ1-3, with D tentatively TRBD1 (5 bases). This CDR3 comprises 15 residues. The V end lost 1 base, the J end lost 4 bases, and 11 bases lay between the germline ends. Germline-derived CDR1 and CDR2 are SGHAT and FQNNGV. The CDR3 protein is CASSLARAGGNTIYF. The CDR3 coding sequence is TGTGCCAGCAGCTTAGCCCGAGCAGGGGGAAACACCATATATTTT.

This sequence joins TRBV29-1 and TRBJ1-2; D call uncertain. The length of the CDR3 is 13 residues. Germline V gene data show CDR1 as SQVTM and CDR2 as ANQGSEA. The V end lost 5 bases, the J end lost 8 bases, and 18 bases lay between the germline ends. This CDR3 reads CSVFGIPAEGYTF. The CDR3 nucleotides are TGCAGCGTTTTCGGTATCCCGGCGGAGGGCTACACCTTC.

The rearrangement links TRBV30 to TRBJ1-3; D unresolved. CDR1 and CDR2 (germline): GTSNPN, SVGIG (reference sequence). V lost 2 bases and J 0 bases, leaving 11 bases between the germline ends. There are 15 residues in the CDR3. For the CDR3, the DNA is TGTGCCTGGAGTAGTGGGAGGCACTCTGGAAACACCATATATTTT. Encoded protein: CAWSSGRHSGNTIYF.